This entry lists 29 T cell receptor beta chains sequenced from one sample in a study of CD8+ T cells in alopecia areata. Reverse transcribed after extraction, RNA yielded cDNA as the sequencing template. Measured with immunoSEQ multiplex PCR; TCRdb has only the in-frame clones, and not every one. The table shows 150,000 to 200,000 clones, with less than 70% occurring only once. The treatment is: oral pan-JAK inhibitor, 5-10 mg twice daily. The material sequenced was CD8+ T cells sorted from blood, taken at week 24, from a patient treated with tofacitinib. The receptors stem from a human donor with alopecia areata.

This clone was seen only a few times. This chain links TRBV19 with TRBJ2-5, with 8 bases matching TRBD1. This CDR3 has 15 residues. CDR1 is LNHDA and CDR2 is SQIVND in the germline V gene (reference sequence). After removal of 5 bases from V and 4 bases from J, the junction contained 9 bases not matched to a gene. Here the CDR3 reads CASSAMTGVGETQYF. The CDR3 nucleotides read TGTGCCAGTAGTGCGATGACAGGGGTCGGAGAGACCCAGTACTTC. Full variable domain (rest looked up from reference TRBV19 and TRBJ2-5): DGGITQSPKYLFRKEGQNVTLSCEQNLNHDAMYWYRQDPGQGLRLIYYSQIVNDFQKGDIAEGYSVSREKKESFPLTVTSAQKNPTAFYLCASSAMTGVGETQYFGPGTRLLVL.

This clone turned up a few times. This chain links TRBV5-1 with TRBJ2-1, with TRBD2 identical over 7 bases. The V gene's germline CDR1 is SGHRS and CDR2 YFSETQ. This CDR3 is 15 amino acids long. V shed 2 bases and J 4 bases; nucleotides not matched to a gene: 6. The CDR3 DNA sequence: TGCGCCAGCAGCTTCGACGGGGGGATGTACAATGAGCAGTTCTTC. It yields the protein CASSFDGGMYNEQFF. Looking up the rest from reference TRBV5-1 and TRBJ2-1 gives the full variable domain: KAGVTQTPRYLIKTRGQQVTLSCSPISGHRSVSWYQQTPGQGLQFLFEYFSETQRNKGNFPGRFSGRQFSNSRSEMNVSTLELGDSALYLCASSFDGGMYNEQFFGPGTRLTVL.

This rearrangement joins TRBV10-2 to TRBJ1-5; D is perhaps TRBD1 (5 bases). This CDR3 has 15 residues. CDR1 is WSHSY, CDR2 SAAADI, per germline. Trimming took 7 bases from V and 3 from J, leaving 16 bases between them. As DNA, the CDR3 is TGCGCCAGCACCCCCGCGGGGGAGGTCAATCAGCCCCAGCATTTT. Encoded protein: CASTPAGEVNQPQHF.

Regarding this clone: This specimen includes other DNA sequences encoding the same CDR3. The chain couples TRBV30 to TRBJ1-5; unclear D gene. V was pared by 0 bases and J by 4 bases, with 4 bases between. This CDR3 spans 12 amino acids. In germline, CDR1 is GTSNPN, CDR2 SVGIG (reference sequence). The CDR3 DNA follows: TGTGCCTGGAGTGTTGAGAATCAGCCCCAGCATTTT. Protein: CAWSVENQPQHF.

The rearrangement uses TRBV6-5 and TRBJ2-7; D may match TRBD1 or TRBD2 (6 bases each). The length of the CDR3 is 13 residues. The V gene lost 2 bases and the J gene lost 4 bases, with 9 bases spanning the gap. Per germline, CDR1 MNHEY and CDR2 SVGAGI. CDR3 nucleotide sequence: TGTGCCAGCAGTTACGGGGGGCAGTACGAGCAGTACTTC. Translated: CASSYGGQYEQYF.

The chain carries TRBV27 and TRBJ2-1; unclear D gene. V lost 2 bases and J lost 6, with 11 bases in between. This CDR3 comprises 14 residues. CDR1 MNHEY and CDR2 SMNVEV come from the germline V gene (reference sequence). CDR3 residues: CASSLGGQVNEQFF. The CDR3 nucleotides read TGTGCCAGCAGTTTAGGTGGGCAGGTCAATGAGCAGTTCTTC.

This clone was counted a single time. The chain employs TRBV5-1 and TRBJ1-5; unclear D gene. CDR3 size: 13 residues. Trimming stripped 0 bases from V and 5 bases from J, with 6 bases between. Per the germline V gene, CDR1 is SGHRS and CDR2 is YFSETQ. In nucleotides, the CDR3 is TGCGCCAGCAGCTTGGCCGGTTATCAGCCCCAGCATTTT. Translated: CASSLAGYQPQHF.

The chain links TRBV5-4 to TRBJ2-3; 7 bases fit TRBD2. Per germline, CDR1 SGHNT and CDR2 YYREEE (reference sequence). The CDR3 runs 13 residues. V lost 4 bases to trimming and J lost 5 bases; unmatched junction nucleotides: 4. Written as DNA, the CDR3 is TGTGCCAGCAGCCTGGGAGGGGAAGATACGCAGTATTTT. Its translation: CASSLGGEDTQYF.

V gene TRBV6-6 combines with J gene TRBJ2-5; no reliable D call. The CDR3 consists of 13 residues. The germline V gene encodes CDR1 MNHNY and CDR2 SVGAGI (reference sequence). V lost 8 bases and J 3 bases, leaving 13 bases between the germline ends. The CDR3 DNA reads TGTGCCAGCTGGGATCCCTCAAAAGAGACCCAGTACTTC. Protein: CASWDPSKETQYF.

The chain is built from TRBV27 and TRBJ2-5; D is possibly TRBD1 or TRBD2 (5 bases each). Per germline, CDR1 MNHEY and CDR2 SMNVEV (reference sequence). The CDR3 extends over 14 amino acids. Trimming took off 3 bases at V and 1 base at J, with 9 bases between the two ends. CDR3 coding DNA: TGTGCCAGCAGTTTGTGGGGGAGCCAAGAGACCCAGTACTTC. This codes for CASSLWGSQETQYF.

In the case of this clone: A much larger clone lies a single base off, so this may be a read error. The chain has TRBV7-9 and TRBJ1-1; TRBD1 might be the D (5 bases). Germline CDR1 SEHNR, CDR2 FQNEAQ (reference sequence). The CDR3 has 12 amino acids. With 3 bases removed from V and 5 bases from J, the gap between germline ends came to 7 bases. The CDR3 reads CASSLGETEAFF. For the CDR3, the DNA is TGTGCCAGCAGCTTGGGGGAAACTGAAGCTTTCTTT.

The J gene is TRBJ2-5, the V gene TRBV13; 8 bases are shared with TRBD1. Germline V lookup: CDR1 PRHDT, CDR2 FYEKMQ (reference sequence). This CDR3 is 13 amino acids long. V shed 5 bases, J shed 4 bases, and the junction held 3 bases outside the gene matches. CDR3 in DNA: TGTGCCAGCAGCGCACAGGGGGGAGAGACCCAGTACTTC. Translating it yields CASSAQGGETQYF.

The chain recombines TRBV7-9 with TRBJ2-1; TRBD1 might be the D (5 bases). V lost 5 bases, J lost 8 bases, and 13 bases lay in between. Germline lookup yields CDR1 SEHNR and CDR2 FQNEAQ (reference sequence). This CDR3 is built from 13 residues. The CDR3 protein is CASSPARADEQFF. In DNA form, the CDR3 reads TGTGCCAGCAGCCCCGCCAGGGCCGATGAGCAGTTCTTC.

DNA of the CDR3: TGTGCTGGGGACCCCCGACGACCTTATGGCTACACCTTC. This sequence encodes CAGDPRRPYGYTF. The chain recombines TRBV30 with TRBJ1-2, with D maybe TRBD1 (5 bases). CDR1 is GTSNPN, CDR2 SVGIG, per germline (reference sequence). The CDR3 sequence is 13 residues long.

This clone was recorded a few times. The V and J genes are TRBV5-1 and TRBJ1-6; TRBD1 matches at 7 bases. V was clipped by 4 bases and J by 7 bases; unmatched bases: 17. CDR3 length: 18 amino acids. In germline, CDR1 is SGHRS, CDR2 YFSETQ. The chain's CDR3 is CASSTTGTARRPNSPLHF. The CDR3 DNA reads TGCGCCAGCAGCACCACCGGGACAGCCAGACGGCCAAATTCACCCCTCCACTTT. The variable domain in full, completed from reference TRBV5-1 and TRBJ1-6, reads KAGVTQTPRYLIKTRGQQVTLSCSPISGHRSVSWYQQTPGQGLQFLFEYFSETQRNKGNFPGRFSGRQFSNSRSEMNVSTLELGDSALYLCASSTTGTARRPNSPLHFGNGTRLTVT.

This clone has more than one count but fewer than ten. The same CDR3 is also encoded by other DNA sequences in this sample. The chain recombines TRBV29-1 with TRBJ2-1; no firm D call. The CDR3 has 10 amino acids. Trimming shortened V by 4 bases and J by 7 bases, and 5 bases separated the two germline ends. Germline V lookup: CDR1 SQVTM, CDR2 ANQGSEA. The CDR3 protein is CSVVLNEQFF. The CDR3 DNA reads as TGCAGCGTTGTCCTGAATGAGCAGTTCTTC.

The gene calls are TRBV29-1 and TRBJ2-3; 9 nucleotides line up with TRBD2. V lost 1 base and J lost 4; bases outside the gene matches: 12. Germline loops: CDR1 SQVTM, CDR2 ANQGSEA. The CDR3 runs to 17 residues. The chain's CDR3 is CSVEGRYGGGEADTQYF. The CDR3 nucleotides read TGCAGCGTTGAAGGGCGATATGGCGGGGGGGAGGCAGATACGCAGTATTTT.

CDR3 in amino acids: CASSQQWGKSTDTQYF. The CDR3 bases are TGCGCCAGCAGCCAACAGTGGGGGAAAAGCACAGATACGCAGTATTTT. The genes are TRBV4-1 and TRBJ2-3; D may match TRBD1 or TRBD2 (5 bases each). The germline V gene has CDR1 MGHRA and CDR2 YSYEKL. This CDR3 is built from 16 residues. Trimming removed 2 bases from V and 0 bases from J, with 12 bases in between.

This clone was found once. J is TRBJ1-6 and V is TRBV30; TRBD1 matches 11 bases. Germline assignment: CDR1 GTSNPN and CDR2 SVGIG (reference sequence). The CDR3 is made up of 14 amino acids. J lost 10 bases, V lost 4 bases, and 6 bases had no gene match. The CDR3 DNA is TGTGCCTGGAACGTGGACAGGGGGCGATCACCCCTCCACTTT. The encoded protein is CAWNVDRGRSPLHF.

This clone showed up just once. The V gene is TRBV4-3, the J gene TRBJ2-3; D assignment may be TRBD1 or TRBD2 (5 bases each). CDR3 size: 13 residues. Trimming removed 0 bases at V and 6 bases at J, with 7 bases between. Germline-derived CDR1 and CDR2 are LGHNA and YSLEER. The CDR3 reads CASSQEWGDTQYF. Here the CDR3 DNA reads TGCGCCAGCAGCCAAGAGTGGGGGGATACGCAGTATTTT.

The gene calls are TRBV4-3 and TRBJ1-2; TRBD1 aligns across 10 bases. From germline, CDR1 is LGHNA and CDR2 YSLEER. CDR3 length: 15 amino acids. V lost 4 bases to trimming and J lost 4 bases; unmatched junction nucleotides: 6. CDR3 nucleotides: TGCGCCAGCAGCCCAGACAGGGGGCAGGGCTATGGCTACACCTTC. Translation: CASSPDRGQGYGYTF.

The chain links TRBV4-1 to TRBJ2-5; D call uncertain. Germline V CDR1 and CDR2: MGHRA, YSYEKL. This CDR3 has 14 residues. V lost 1 base and J lost 1, with 7 bases in between. The CDR3 DNA reads TGCGCCAGCAGCCAAGTTTCAACCCAAGAGACCCAGTACTTC. Its protein is CASSQVSTQETQYF.

This clone was seen a few times. The V gene is TRBV7-3, the J gene TRBJ1-1, with a tentative D call TRBD1 (5 bases). The germline V gene has CDR1 SGHTA and CDR2 FQGTGA. CDR3 length: 13 residues. Trimming removed 6 bases at V and 2 bases at J, with 10 bases between. The CDR3 protein is CASSSDINTEAFF. CDR3 sequence (DNA): TGTGCCAGCAGTTCGGACATTAACACTGAAGCTTTCTTT.

CDR3 bases: TGCGCCAGCAGCCCGGGACTAGGGTCCACAGATACGCAGTATTTT. This sequence encodes CASSPGLGSTDTQYF. The chain has TRBV10-2 and TRBJ2-3; 8 bases are shared with TRBD2. V was clipped by 6 bases and J by 2 bases; unmatched bases: 7. CDR1 and CDR2 (germline): WSHSY, SAAADI. The CDR3 contains 15 residues.

CDR3 sequence (DNA): TGTGCCAGCACCTACCCCGGACGACCCAGTAGCAATCAGCCCCAGCATTTT. Amino acid sequence: CASTYPGRPSSNQPQHF. This chain joins TRBV6-7 and TRBJ1-5; D is uncertain. TRBV6-7 is an ORF for which the function is uncertain. V lost 7 bases to trimming and J lost 0 bases, with 19 bases between them. This CDR3 is 17 amino acids long.

The chain joins TRBV7-2 to TRBJ2-7; TRBD2 matches at 7 bases. The CDR3 contains 14 residues. Germline CDR1 SGHTA, CDR2 FQGNSA. V lost 3 bases, J lost 4 bases, and 6 bases stayed unmatched. The CDR3 region has the DNA TGTGCCAGCAGCTTCGGACTAGGCGGTTACGAGCAGTACTTC. This translates into CASSFGLGGYEQYF.

The chain has TRBV2 and TRBJ1-5, with D perhaps matching TRBD1 (6 bases). The germline CDR1 and CDR2 sequences are SNHLY and FYNNEI. CDR3 size: 14 residues. Trimming shortened V by 4 bases and J by 4 bases, and 11 bases separated the two germline ends. In DNA, the CDR3 is TGTGCCAGCAGTGCGTCGGACAGAAATCAGCCCCAGCATTTT. Protein sequence: CASSASDRNQPQHF. Looking up the rest from reference TRBV2 and TRBJ1-5 gives the full variable domain: EPEVTQTPSHQVTQMGQEVILRCVPISNHLYFYWYRQILGQKVEFLVSFYNNEISEKSEIFDDQFSVERPDGSNFTLKIRSTKLEDSAMYFCASSASDRNQPQHFGDGTRLSIL.

J is TRBJ1-6 and V is TRBV9; 8 nucleotides agree with TRBD1. This CDR3 is built from 14 residues. Germline CDR1 reads SGDLS; CDR2 reads YYNGEE. J was trimmed by 5 bases and V by 3 bases; bases with no gene match: 1. CDR3 DNA sequence: TGTGCCAGCAGCGCAGGGGGCAATAATTCACCCCTCCACTTT. This encodes CASSAGGNNSPLHF.

The chain's CDR3 is CAWSSGTANTEAFF. Written as DNA, the CDR3 is TGTGCCTGGAGTTCCGGGACGGCGAACACTGAAGCTTTCTTT. This chain connects TRBV30 to TRBJ1-1; the D gene is possibly TRBD1 (5 bases). The CDR3 length is 14 residues. V was pared by 2 bases and J by 1 base, with 11 bases between. CDR1 and CDR2 from the germline V gene are GTSNPN and SVGIG (reference sequence).